A selection of T cell receptor beta chains follows, all from one sample in a study of cytomegalovirus exposure and HLA in healthy donors. Sequencing used immunoSEQ multiplex PCR; TCRdb keeps in-frame clones, though not all of them. Seen here are 150,000 to 200,000 clones, about three quarters observed once, and the top ten hold roughly 1.4%. The sample consisted of PBMCs. These receptors all stem from a young man in good health and CMV-seronegative. The CDR3 runs from the conserved cysteine through the conserved F or W. D genes are given only for firm matches. A clone size is listed for some rows: how often the clone was seen (once, few, many), or a class if it is expanded.

>17|.|TRBJ1-4|TRBV4-2|.
CASSPHAWSATNEKLFF
TGTGCCAGCAGCCCCCACGCCTGGAGCGCAACTAATGAAAAACTGTTTTTT
>12|.|TRBJ2-1|TRBV27|once
CASSFLGNEQFF
TGTGCCAGCAGTTTCCTCGGCAATGAGCAGTTCTTC
>14|TRBD2|TRBJ2-5|TRBV6-1|.
CASRGLAGKETQYF
TGTGCCAGCAGGGGACTAGCGGGAAAAGAGACCCAGTACTTC
>16|TRBD1|TRBJ2-3|TRBV6-5|.
CASSYPGTGDADTQYF
TGTGCCAGCAGTTACCCGGGGACAGGGGACGCAGATACGCAGTATTTT
>12|TRBD1|TRBJ2-7|TRBV30|.
CACRTGGVEQYF
TGTGCCTGTAGGACAGGGGGCGTCGAGCAGTACTTC
>14|.|TRBJ1-1|TRBV10-3|.
CAISDWASDTEAFF
TGTGCCATCAGTGATTGGGCGTCGGACACTGAAGCTTTCTTT
>16|.|TRBJ2-7|TRBV18|few
CASSPVPGSTYYEQYF
TGTGCCAGCTCACCAGTCCCGGGAAGTACCTACTACGAGCAGTACTTC
>17|.|TRBJ2-1|TRBV4-1|.
CASSQGEWGDSYNEQFF
TGCGCCAGCAGCCAAGGGGAGTGGGGGGACTCCTACAATGAGCAGTTCTTC
>18|TRBD2|TRBJ2-2|TRBV7-8|.
CASRKGGLAGGETGELFF
TGTGCCAGCAGAAAAGGGGGCCTAGCGGGGGGAGAGACCGGGGAGCTGTTTTTT
>20|TRBD1|TRBJ1-5|TRBV15|.
CATSRYPGQILTYSNQPQHF
TGTGCCACCAGCAGATACCCGGGACAGATCTTGACTTATAGCAATCAGCCCCAGCATTTT
>16|.|TRBJ1-1|TRBV19|.
CASRSGTQVRNTEAFF
TGTGCCAGTAGAAGCGGGACCCAAGTTAGGAACACTGAAGCTTTCTTT
>16|TRBD1|TRBJ2-6|TRBV6-1|few
CAISEGQVSGANVLTF
TGTGCCATCAGTGAGGGACAGGTCTCTGGGGCCAACGTCCTGACTTTC
>15|TRBD1|TRBJ2-1|TRBV15|.
CATSTRQGTNNEQFF
TGTGCCACCAGCACCCGACAGGGAACGAACAATGAGCAGTTCTTC
>13|.|TRBJ1-1|TRBV5-1|.
CASSLDLTTEAFF
TGCGCCAGCAGCTTGGATCTAACGACAGAAGCTTTCTTT
>17|.|TRBJ1-3|TRBV28|.
CASSLYPSTPTGNTIYF
TGTGCCAGCAGTTTATACCCCTCTACTCCTACTGGAAACACCATATATTTT
>15|TRBD2|TRBJ2-1|TRBV2|once
CASRLGLATNHEQFF
TGTGCCAGCAGATTGGGACTAGCCACTAACCATGAGCAGTTCTTC
>14|.|TRBJ1-1|TRBV11-2|once
CASSLGHQNTEAFF
TGTGCCAGCAGCTTAGGACACCAGAACACTGAAGCTTTCTTT
>13|TRBD1|TRBJ2-7|TRBV10-3|few
CAISSTGDREQYF
TGTGCCATCAGTTCGACAGGGGATCGGGAGCAGTACTTC
>14|TRBD1|TRBJ2-3|TRBV5-1|.
CASSLDRVTDTQYF
TGCGCCAGCAGTTTGGACAGGGTAACAGATACGCAGTATTTT
>14|TRBD2|TRBJ2-1|TRBV15|.
CATSGTRLGNEQFF
TGTGCCACCAGCGGGACTAGGTTAGGGAATGAGCAGTTCTTC
>15|.|TRBJ2-7|TRBV11-3|.
CASSWYRGGSYEQYF
TGTGCCAGCAGCTGGTACAGGGGGGGCTCCTACGAGCAGTACTTC
>18|.|TRBJ2-7|TRBV2|.
CASSETPGFELASYEQYF
TGTGCCAGCAGTGAAACCCCGGGGTTTGAGCTAGCCTCCTACGAGCAGTACTTC
>14|TRBD1|TRBJ1-2|TRBV10-2|.
CASSPWTGEYGYTF
TGCGCCAGCAGCCCTTGGACAGGGGAGTATGGCTACACCTTC
>13|TRBD1|TRBJ1-1|TRBV19|.
CASSRDRGTEAFF
TGTGCCAGTAGTCGGGACAGGGGCACTGAAGCTTTCTTT
>16|TRBD2|TRBJ2-1|TRBV7-9|.
CASSFKAGGFGNEQFF
TGTGCCAGCAGCTTTAAAGCGGGGGGGTTCGGGAATGAGCAGTTCTTC
>12|.|TRBJ2-7|TRBV28|.
CASSLPSYEQYF
TGTGCCAGCAGTTTACCCTCCTACGAGCAGTACTTC
>17|TRBD1|TRBJ1-2|TRBV5-8|.
CASSTGTGYRSLEGYTF
TGTGCCAGCAGCACAGGGACAGGGTATAGGTCTCTGGAAGGCTACACCTTC
>14|.|TRBJ2-5|TRBV19|.
CASSSRDSQETQYF
TGTGCCAGTAGTTCGCGGGACAGTCAAGAGACCCAGTACTTC
>18|TRBD2|TRBJ2-3|TRBV4-3|.
CASSHLAGGTASTDTQYF
TGCGCCAGCAGCCACCTAGCGGGGGGGACTGCTAGCACAGATACGCAGTATTTT
>15|TRBD1|TRBJ1-2|TRBV7-8|.
CASSLVQGVRGGYTF
TGTGCCAGCAGCTTGGTACAGGGGGTTCGAGGTGGCTACACCTTC
>12|.|TRBJ2-7|TRBV19|.
CASSGTTYEQYF
TGTGCCAGTAGCGGGACAACTTACGAGCAGTACTTC
>15|TRBD1|TRBJ1-2|TRBV5-4|few
CASKLGGRRRYGYTF
TGTGCCAGCAAGCTAGGGGGCAGGCGCAGATATGGCTACACCTTC
>14|.|TRBJ2-7|TRBV18|.
CASSPPQGFYEQYF
TGTGCCAGCTCACCACCGCAGGGGTTCTACGAGCAGTACTTC
>14|.|TRBJ2-7|TRBV5-6|.
CASSLGSGTYEQYF
TGTGCCAGCAGCTTGGGGTCAGGGACCTACGAGCAGTACTTC
>18|TRBD2|TRBJ2-2|TRBV29-1|.
CSVASGGLAGGNTGELFF
TGCAGCGTTGCTTCAGGTGGACTAGCGGGAGGCAACACCGGGGAGCTGTTTTTT
>17|.|TRBJ1-3|TRBV4-3|few
CASSPRQHSSSGNTIYF
TGCGCCAGCAGCCCCAGACAGCACTCTAGCTCTGGAAACACCATATATTTT
>16|TRBD1|TRBJ2-5|TRBV7-7|.
CASSLSTGPIQETQYF
TGTGCTAGCAGCCTATCGACAGGGCCCATCCAAGAGACCCAGTACTTC
>18|TRBD1|TRBJ1-2|TRBV11-3|.
CASSSQPALDRTLYGYTF
TGTGCCAGCAGCTCCCAACCTGCCCTGGACAGGACCCTCTATGGCTACACCTTC
>17|TRBD2|TRBJ2-7|TRBV18|.
CASSPTPLSGSSYEQYF
TGTGCCAGCTCACCAACCCCTCTTAGCGGGAGCTCCTACGAGCAGTACTTC
>14|TRBD2|TRBJ2-3|TRBV19|.
CASSGAGGPDTQYF
TGTGCCAGTAGTGGTGCGGGGGGGCCAGATACGCAGTATTTT
>17|TRBD2|TRBJ2-5|TRBV2|.
CASSERGLAGVGKTQYF
TGTGCCAGCAGTGAACGGGGACTAGCGGGAGTGGGTAAGACCCAGTACTTC
>13|TRBD2|TRBJ2-7|TRBV30|.
CAWSVLAGGEQYF
TGTGCCTGGAGTGTACTAGCGGGAGGTGAGCAGTACTTC
>16|TRBD1|TRBJ2-2|TRBV5-4|.
CASRLEGAPLTGELFF
TGTGCCAGCAGATTAGAGGGGGCTCCGCTCACCGGGGAGCTGTTTTTT
>14|TRBD1|TRBJ2-7|TRBV5-4|.
CASRRDRGPYEQYF
TGTGCCAGCAGGCGGGACAGGGGGCCCTACGAGCAGTACTTC
>14|TRBD1|TRBJ1-1|TRBV7-9|.
CASRGGQGHTEAFF
TGTGCCAGCAGGGGAGGACAGGGGCATACTGAAGCTTTCTTT
>15|TRBD2|TRBJ2-1|TRBV5-1|few
CASSLAEAGRGEQFF
TGCGCCAGCAGCTTGGCGGAAGCGGGGCGTGGTGAGCAGTTCTTC
>17|TRBD1|TRBJ2-7|TRBV18|few
CASSPGFGTALSYEQYF
TGTGCCAGCTCACCGGGGTTTGGGACAGCGTTATCCTACGAGCAGTACTTC
>15|TRBD2|TRBJ2-1|TRBV28|once
CASSSIGSGSNEQFF
TGTGCCAGCAGTTCGATCGGGAGCGGGAGTAATGAGCAGTTCTTC
>15|TRBD1|TRBJ1-4|TRBV30|few
CAWSPPGGFNEKLFF
TGTGCCTGGAGTCCCCCAGGGGGCTTTAATGAAAAACTGTTTTTT
>16|TRBD2|TRBJ2-5|TRBV14|.
CASSQNRGLAGETQYF
TGTGCTAGCAGCCAGAACAGGGGACTAGCGGGCGAGACCCAGTACTTC
>14|TRBD2|TRBJ2-2|TRBV7-9|once
CASAGGTNTGELFF
TGTGCCAGCGCGGGGGGGACGAACACCGGGGAGCTGTTTTTT
>15|.|TRBJ2-7|TRBV27|once
CASSSPGTFSYEQYF
TGTGCCAGCAGTTCCCCCGGGACATTCTCCTACGAGCAGTACTTC
>11|.|TRBJ1-1|TRBV2|.
CASSEATEAFF
TGTGCCAGCAGTGAGGCCACTGAAGCTTTCTTT
>13|.|TRBJ2-7|TRBV7-8|.
CASSKVGGHEQYF
TGTGCCAGCAGCAAGGTGGGGGGACACGAGCAGTACTTC
>14|TRBD1|TRBJ2-3|TRBV18|.
CASSLHRGTDTQYF
TGTGCCAGCTCACTCCACAGGGGGACAGATACGCAGTATTTT
>11|.|TRBJ1-2|TRBV20-1|.
CSAIRGIGYTF
TGCAGTGCCATCAGGGGAATTGGCTACACCTTC
>15|.|TRBJ1-3|TRBV30|.
CAWSAGGARGNTIYF
TGTGCCTGGAGTGCGGGGGGCGCGCGTGGAAACACCATATATTTT